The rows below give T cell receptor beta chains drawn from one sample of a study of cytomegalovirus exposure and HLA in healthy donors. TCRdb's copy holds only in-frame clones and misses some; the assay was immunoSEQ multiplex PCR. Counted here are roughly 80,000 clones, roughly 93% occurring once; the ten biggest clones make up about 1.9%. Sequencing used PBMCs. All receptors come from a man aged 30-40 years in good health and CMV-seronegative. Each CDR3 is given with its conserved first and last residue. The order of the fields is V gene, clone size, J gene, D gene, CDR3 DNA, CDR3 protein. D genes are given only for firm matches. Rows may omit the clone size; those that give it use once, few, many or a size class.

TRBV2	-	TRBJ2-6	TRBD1	TGTGCCAGCAGTCGACAGGGCGGGGCCAACGTCCTGACTTTC	CASSRQGGANVLTF
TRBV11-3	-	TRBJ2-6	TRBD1	TGTGCCAGCAGCTCCGGGACAGGGACTGGGGCCAACGTCCTGACTTTC	CASSSGTGTGANVLTF
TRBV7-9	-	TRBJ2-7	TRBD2	TGTGCCAGCAGCCAGGGACTAGCGGGAGAGGGCTCCTACGAGCAGTACTTC	CASSQGLAGEGSYEQYF
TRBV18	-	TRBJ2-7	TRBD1	TGTGCCAGCTCACCATCGGGACAGGGGGCTTACGAGCAGTACTTC	CASSPSGQGAYEQYF
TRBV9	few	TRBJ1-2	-	TGTGCCAGCAGCGTAGCTACGGTATCTTCTTGGTATGGCTACACCTTC	CASSVATVSSWYGYTF
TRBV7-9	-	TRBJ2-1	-	TGTGCCAGCAGGGGGGGTGAGCAGTTCTTC	CASRGGEQFF
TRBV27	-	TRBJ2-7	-	TGTGCCAGCAGTTTACAATCGGTCAGGGGTTACGAGCAGTACTTC	CASSLQSVRGYEQYF
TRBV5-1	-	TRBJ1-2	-	TGCGCCAGAGCGCTCCGGGAAGCTTATGGCTACACCTTC	CARALREAYGYTF
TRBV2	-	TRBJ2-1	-	TGTGCCAGCAAAAGTCAGGGGTTAACCTACAATGAGCAGTTCTTC	CASKSQGLTYNEQFF
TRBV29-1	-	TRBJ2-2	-	TGCAGCGTTGAGGGACACAACACCGGGGAGCTGTTTTTT	CSVEGHNTGELFF
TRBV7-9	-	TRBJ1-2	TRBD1	TGTGCCAGCAGGGACAGGGGTTACTATGGCTACACCTTC	CASRDRGYYGYTF
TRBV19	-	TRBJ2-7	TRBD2	TGTGCCAGTAGTCAAGGAGGGACTAGCGGAGTTTACGAGCAGTACTTC	CASSQGGTSGVYEQYF
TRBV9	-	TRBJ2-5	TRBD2	TGTGCCAGCAGCGTATTGGCCTCGGCGGGAGGAGTCGGGGAGACCCAGTACTTC	CASSVLASAGGVGETQYF
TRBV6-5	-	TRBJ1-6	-	TGTGCCAGCAGAGCGACGGGAGATAATTCACCCCTCCACTTT	CASRATGDNSPLHF
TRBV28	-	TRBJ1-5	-	TGTGCCAGCAGTGCCCCCCGGGAGGCCAATCAGCCCCAGCATTTT	CASSAPREANQPQHF
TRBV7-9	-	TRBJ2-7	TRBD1	TGTGCCAGCAGCTTAGCTGGACAGGCCTACGAGCAGTACTTC	CASSLAGQAYEQYF
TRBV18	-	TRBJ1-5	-	TGTGCCAGCTCACCGGAGACAGCGAATCAGCCCCAGCATTTT	CASSPETANQPQHF
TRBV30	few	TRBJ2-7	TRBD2	TGTGCCTGGAGCGGATATGGGGCTAGCGGTGAACAGGACGAGCAGTACTTC	CAWSGYGASGEQDEQYF
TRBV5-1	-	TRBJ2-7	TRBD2	TGCGCCAGCAGCGCAGGGACTAGCGGGGGGGCCCTCTACGAGCAGTACTTC	CASSAGTSGGALYEQYF
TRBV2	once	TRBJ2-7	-	TGTGCCAGCAGTGAAAGGGGGACCTCCTACGAGCAGTACTTC	CASSERGTSYEQYF
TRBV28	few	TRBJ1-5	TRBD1	TGTGCCAGCAGTTGGGGACAGGGGGGCAATCAGCCCCAGCATTTT	CASSWGQGGNQPQHF
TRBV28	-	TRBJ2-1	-	TGTGCCAGCCGAGAAGGCCTAGGCTTTAATGAGCAGTTCTTC	CASREGLGFNEQFF
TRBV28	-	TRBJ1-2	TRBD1	TGTGCCAGCAGTCTATACAGGGGTTTCGGTGGCTACACCTTC	CASSLYRGFGGYTF
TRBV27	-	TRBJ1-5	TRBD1	TGTGCCAGCAGTTTATTTGCTGGGTCAGGGGGTAGGAGCAATCAGCCCCAGCATTTT	CASSLFAGSGGRSNQPQHF
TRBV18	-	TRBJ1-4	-	TGTGCCAGCTCACGAGAGACAGCCTTTAATGAAAAACTGTTTTTT	CASSRETAFNEKLFF
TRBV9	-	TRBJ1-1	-	TGTGCCAGCAGCGTCCAGGGGAGGAACACTGAAGCTTTCTTT	CASSVQGRNTEAFF
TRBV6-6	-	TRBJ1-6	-	TGTGCCAGCACGTGGGGGCAGAATTATAATTCACCCCTCCACTTT	CASTWGQNYNSPLHF
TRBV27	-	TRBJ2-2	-	TGTGCCAGCAGTTTCACAGGGCTGACCGGGGAGCTGTTTTTT	CASSFTGLTGELFF
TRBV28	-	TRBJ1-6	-	TGTGCCAGCAGTCGACGGTGGGGCAATTCACCCCTCCACTTT	CASSRRWGNSPLHF
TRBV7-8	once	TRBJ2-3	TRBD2	TGTGCCAGCAGCTTAGGAATGGGGACTAGAATAGATACGCAGTATTTT	CASSLGMGTRIDTQYF
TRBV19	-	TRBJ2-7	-	TGTGCCAGTAGTTCCGCCTACGAGCAGTACTTC	CASSSAYEQYF
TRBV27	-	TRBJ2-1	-	TGTGCCAGCAGTCCTTGGGGGCTCAATGAGCAGTTCTTC	CASSPWGLNEQFF
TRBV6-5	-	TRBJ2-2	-	TGTGCCAGCAGTTACTCGGGAGAGACCGGGGAGCTGTTTTTT	CASSYSGETGELFF
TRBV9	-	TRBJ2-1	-	TGTGCCAGCAGCCCTACCCGGGACTCGCTCACCTACAATGAGCAGTTCTTC	CASSPTRDSLTYNEQFF
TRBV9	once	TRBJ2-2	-	TGTGCCAGCCAGGCAACCGGGGAGCTGTTTTTT	CASQATGELFF
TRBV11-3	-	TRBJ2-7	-	TGTGCCAGCAGCTTAGACGAGGCGGTTTCCGGCGAGCAGTACTTC	CASSLDEAVSGEQYF
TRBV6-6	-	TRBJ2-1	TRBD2	TGTGCCAGCAGGACTAGCGGGGACAACAATGAGCAGTTCTTC	CASRTSGDNNEQFF
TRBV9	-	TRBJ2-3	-	TGTGCCAGCAGCCCCCGGACTACCACAGATACGCAGTATTTT	CASSPRTTTDTQYF
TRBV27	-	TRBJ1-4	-	TGTGCCAGCAGACCCACAGAGAATGAAAAACTGTTTTTT	CASRPTENEKLFF
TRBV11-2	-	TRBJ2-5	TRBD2	TGTGCCAGCAACTTACTAGCGGGAGCCCAAGAGACCCAGTACTTC	CASNLLAGAQETQYF
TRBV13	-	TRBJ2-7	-	TGTGCCAGCAGCTACCGACAGGCTCTTCGCGAGCAGTACTTC	CASSYRQALREQYF
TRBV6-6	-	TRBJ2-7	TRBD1	TGTGCCAGCAGCTCCCCAGGGGGCTACGAGCAGTACTTC	CASSSPGGYEQYF
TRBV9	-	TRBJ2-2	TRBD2	TGTGCCAGCAGCGCCGGACTAGCGGGAGACGGGGAGCTGTTTTTT	CASSAGLAGDGELFF
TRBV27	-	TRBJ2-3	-	TGTGCCAGCAGCCAAGGTCGGGCAGATACGCAGTATTTT	CASSQGRADTQYF
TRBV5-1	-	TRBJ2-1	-	TGCGCCAGCAGCTTGGCTTCAGGGGCCTACAATGAGCAGTTCTTC	CASSLASGAYNEQFF